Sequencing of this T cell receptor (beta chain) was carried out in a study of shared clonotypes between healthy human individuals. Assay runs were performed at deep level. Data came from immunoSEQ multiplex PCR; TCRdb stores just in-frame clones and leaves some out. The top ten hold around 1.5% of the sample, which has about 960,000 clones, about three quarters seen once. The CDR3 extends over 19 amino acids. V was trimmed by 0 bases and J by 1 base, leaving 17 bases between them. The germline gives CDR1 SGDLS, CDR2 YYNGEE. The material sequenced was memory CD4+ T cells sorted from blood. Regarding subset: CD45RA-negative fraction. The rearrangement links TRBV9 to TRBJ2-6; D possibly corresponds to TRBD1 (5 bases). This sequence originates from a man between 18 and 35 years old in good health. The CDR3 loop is CASSVAGPSRESGANVLTF. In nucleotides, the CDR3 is TGTGCCAGCAGCGTAGCTGGCCCTTCCAGGGAATCTGGGGCCAACGTCCTGACTTTC.